What follows are 10 T cell receptor beta chains derived from one specimen sequenced in a study of identical twins. TCRdb reprocessed the 5' RACE reads via MiXCR and lists one record per CDR3 protein. The sample consists of around 960,000 distinct CDR3 sequences, around 12% of them appearing once. In addition, the sample was reused for a study of yellow fever vaccine responses in identical twins.

The material sequenced was PBMCs. Receptor source: a young woman in good health.

There are a few counts of this clonotype. The chain uses TRBV9 and TRBJ2-5; no clear D gene. The length of the CDR3 is 14 residues. Germline V gene lookup returns CDR1 SGDLS and CDR2 YYNGEE. Trimming took off 0 bases at V and 2 bases at J, with 8 bases between the two ends. The CDR3 loop is CASSVAPQQETQYF. The CDR3 nucleotides read TGTGCCAGCAGCGTAGCGCCTCAGCAAGAGACCCAGTACTTC.

This clonotype occurred many times. CDR3 protein: CASREAGENIQYF. The CDR3 region has the DNA TGTGCCAGCAGGGAAGCGGGGGAAAACATTCAGTACTTC. V usage is TRBV12-3 or TRBV12-4 and J usage is TRBJ2-4; TRBD2 agrees at 8 bases. J was trimmed by 5 bases and V by 6 bases; bases with no gene match: 3. This CDR3 region has 13 residues.

J is TRBJ2-1 and V is TRBV21-1; no check of the table's D call, TRBD2, against the DNA was made. TRBV21-1 is noted as a pseudogene. CDR3 length: 15 amino acids. The CDR3 loop reads CASSKPRTSHDEQFF. The DNA for the CDR3 is TGTGCCAGCAGCAAACCCCGGACTAGTCACGATGAGCAGTTCTTC.

The V gene is TRBV20-1, the J gene TRBJ2-3; D is perhaps TRBD2 (6 bases). This CDR3 region has 15 residues. The germline V gene has CDR1 DFQATT and CDR2 SNEGSKA (reference sequence). V lost 3 bases, J lost 1 base, and 14 bases lay in between. The DNA for the CDR3 is TGCAGTGCTAGGGGATCACGCGGGGGCACAGATACGCAGTATTTT. This encodes CSARGSRGGTDTQYF.

Here the CDR3 DNA reads TGTGCCAGCACCCTCAAGACAGGGGGCTTGGGCGGGGAGCTGTTTTTT. Translating gives CASTLKTGGLGGELFF. The V call is TRBV12-3 or TRBV12-4, the J call TRBJ2-2; TRBD1 agrees at 10 bases. The CDR3 has 16 residues. The V and J ends lost 7 bases and 7 bases, in that order; junction bases with no gene match: 12.

The chain employs TRBV20-1 and TRBJ2-1; D is undetermined. V shed 0 bases and J shed 7 bases, with 19 bases lying between them. This CDR3 is built from 16 residues. Germline CDR1 and CDR2: DFQATT and SNEGSKA (reference sequence). The CDR3 here is CSARDQGSPGGNEQFF. The CDR3 bases are TGCAGTGCTAGAGATCAAGGCTCACCCGGTGGGAATGAGCAGTTCTTC.

V is TRBV5-1 and J is TRBJ2-1, with 9 nucleotides matching TRBD2. The J segment lost 5 bases and the V segment lost 6 bases, leaving 12 bases of the junction unmatched. Germline V gene sequence: CDR1 SGHRS, CDR2 YFSETQ. The CDR3 length is 16 residues. Here the CDR3 reads CASKLPLAGINNEQFF. The CDR3 bases are TGCGCCAGCAAACTCCCCCTAGCGGGGATTAACAATGAGCAGTTCTTC.

The genes are TRBV5-1 and TRBJ2-5; maybe TRBD2 (5 bases). From germline, CDR1 is SGHRS and CDR2 YFSETQ. V shed 0 bases and J shed 5 bases, with 11 bases lying between them. The CDR3 is made up of 14 amino acids. The CDR3 bases are TGCGCCAGCAGCTTGGTAGAGGGAACCGAGACCCAGTACTTC. Its translation is CASSLVEGTETQYF.

The V call is TRBV12-3 or TRBV12-4, the J call TRBJ1-2, with 7 bases matching TRBD1. V shed 6 bases and J 8 bases; nucleotides not matched to a gene: 12. This CDR3 comprises 14 residues. The CDR3 bases are TGTGCCAGCAGAGAAGGACAGGACGTGAGGGGCTACACCTTC. Translated, it gives CASREGQDVRGYTF.

This clonotype was recorded many times. The chain uses TRBV12-3 or TRBV12-4 and TRBJ2-5; 7 bases align to TRBD1. The CDR3 is made up of 14 amino acids. Trimming removed 5 bases from V and 2 bases from J; junction bases left unmatched: 5. CDR3 sequence: CASSLDRVQETQYF. CDR3 nucleotide sequence: TGTGCCAGCAGTCTAGACAGGGTACAAGAGACCCAGTACTTC.